Described below is a single TCR beta chain sequence and its context. What it binds is unknown. The junction had 12 bases not matched to a gene; V was cut back by 2 bases and J by 4 bases. The CDR3 is 18 residues long. Germline-derived CDR1 and CDR2 are KGHSH and LQKENI. The source of the sample is a study of blood T cells in healthy people across ages. Across the whole study: The template switching approach captured approximately one barcoded beta molecule for every two T cells.

Alongside a J-beta primer mix, a sample-barcoded 5' primer served in a second PCR lasting about 6 to 12 cycles. One entry per CDR3 protein, called by TCRdb with MiXCR from the 5' RACE reads. The sample records roughly 1.4 million distinct CDR3 sequences, 55% to 75% being singletons. Each donor supplied ten milliliters of peripheral blood. Isolated per sample were at least 6 million PBMCs. Study-wide results and limits: Among long-lived donors, naive CD4+ cells were more numerous and diversity higher than in aged donors.

V gene TRBV18 combines with J gene TRBJ2-1, with 9 bases lining up with TRBD2. The receptor was derived from a man aged 18 to 35 in good health. Material for sequencing was blood. The CDR3 protein is CASSPIKVAGVSYNEQFF. The CDR3 nucleotides are TGTGCCAGCTCACCAATAAAAGTAGCGGGAGTGTCGTACAATGAGCAGTTCTTC.